These 16 T cell receptor beta chains share one sample of origin, sequenced in a study of cytomegalovirus exposure and HLA in healthy donors. Primers included in the PCR were 60 Vbeta and 13 Jbeta primers. Using immunoSEQ multiplex PCR, the repertoire was profiled, and TCRdb retains in-frame clones only, with some absent. In the table there are tens of thousands of clones, approximately 78% of which are singletons. The sample consisted of PBMCs. These receptors came from a human donor in good health.

V gene TRBV5-6 combines with J gene TRBJ1-6; 8 bases are a match to TRBD1. Germline V lookup: CDR1 SGHDT, CDR2 YYEEEE. V dropped 4 bases and J dropped 9; count of bases not matched to a gene: 6. The CDR3 is 14 amino acids. DNA for the CDR3: TGTGCCAGCAGCGCGGGGGACAGGAGTTCACCCCTCCACTTT. It codes for CASSAGDRSSPLHF.

V usage is TRBV6-5 and J usage is TRBJ2-7, with a weak D call TRBD2 (5 bases). V lost 2 bases and J 5 bases, leaving 13 bases between the germline ends. This CDR3 has 14 residues. The germline gives CDR1 MNHEY, CDR2 SVGAGI. This CDR3 reads CASSYGLGSHEQYF. The CDR3 coding sequence is TGTGCCAGCAGTTACGGGCTGGGGAGCCACGAGCAGTACTTC.

J is TRBJ1-1 and V is TRBV5-5; maybe TRBD1 (5 bases). Germline V gives CDR1 SGHKS, CDR2 YYEKEE (reference sequence). Trimming took off 1 base at V and 1 base at J, with 17 bases between the two ends. The CDR3 has 17 residues. CDR3 in amino acids: CASSLSLQGGTNTEAFF. In nucleotides, the CDR3 is TGTGCCAGCAGCTTGTCTCTTCAGGGCGGGACGAACACTGAAGCTTTCTTT. Filled out from reference TRBV5-5 and TRBJ1-1, the complete variable domain reads DAGVTQSPTHLIKTRGQQVTLRCSPISGHKSVSWYQQVLGQGPQFIFQYYEKEERGRGNFPDRFSARQFPNYSSELNVNALLLGDSALYLCASSLSLQGGTNTEAFFGQGTRLTVV.

Comment on this clone: The junction departs from the called germline gene at one end, perhaps through a read error. The V call is TRBV28, the J call TRBJ1-5, with a tentative D call TRBD1 (6 bases). CDR1 is MDHEN, CDR2 SYDVKM, per germline. There are 15 residues in the CDR3. The CDR3 bases are TGTGCCAGCAGTCTTATATCGGACAGTCGTCAGACCCAGCATTTT. This sequence encodes CASSLISDSRQTQHF.

The chain couples TRBV27 to TRBJ1-6; the D gene is possibly TRBD1 (6 bases). The V and J ends lost 6 bases and 5 bases respectively, with 17 bases between them. The length of the CDR3 is 16 residues. CDR1 is MNHEY, CDR2 SMNVEV, per germline (reference sequence). The DNA of the CDR3 is TGTGCCAGCAGCCCCTCCCTCCGACAGGATAATTCACCCCTCCACTTT. It yields the protein CASSPSLRQDNSPLHF.

This rearrangement joins TRBV5-4 to TRBJ2-7, with TRBD1 matching over 8 bases. Germline V gene sequence: CDR1 SGHNT, CDR2 YYREEE (reference sequence). Losses at the gene ends were 4 bases for V and 3 bases for J; bases not matched to a gene: 15. The CDR3 totals 17 residues. The CDR3 loop reads CASSQGQATLSGYEQYF. CDR3 DNA: TGTGCCAGCAGCCAGGGACAGGCGACTCTTTCGGGCTACGAGCAGTACTTC.

This chain uses TRBV7-2 with TRBJ2-7, with TRBD2 matching over 7 bases. Germline V gene lookup returns CDR1 SGHTA and CDR2 FQGNSA. CDR3 length: 14 residues. The V segment lost 2 bases and the J segment 6 bases; nucleotides outside the gene matches: 7. CDR3 nucleotides: TGTGCCAGCAGCTTAAAAAGGGGAGGGTCCGAGCAGTACTTC. Translating gives CASSLKRGGSEQYF.

The chain carries TRBV19 and TRBJ1-1, with a possible D match to TRBD1 (6 bases). Trimming cost V 1 base and J 11 bases, with 11 bases left between them. This CDR3 is built from 12 residues. The germline gives CDR1 LNHDA, CDR2 SQIVND (reference sequence). The CDR3 region is CASSIGSGEAFF. As DNA, the CDR3 is TGTGCCAGTAGTATAGGTTCAGGGGAGGCTTTCTTT.

This sequence joins TRBV7-2 and TRBJ1-6; TRBD1 aligns across 12 bases. With 0 bases clipped from V and 9 bases from J, the junction kept 3 bases outside the gene matches. Germline V gives CDR1 SGHTA, CDR2 FQGNSA. The CDR3 sequence is 16 residues long. The chain's CDR3 is CASSLAGQGAPSPLHF. As DNA, the CDR3 is TGTGCCAGCAGCTTAGCGGGACAGGGGGCGCCTTCACCCCTCCACTTT.

The V gene is TRBV2, the J gene TRBJ1-6, with TRBD1 matching over 9 bases. Losses at the gene ends were 8 bases for V and 12 bases for J; bases not matched to a gene: 14. CDR1 and CDR2 (germline): SNHLY, FYNNEI. There are 15 residues in the CDR3. CDR3: CASRQGRDRVVPLHF. The CDR3 DNA reads as TGTGCCAGCCGTCAAGGGCGGGACAGGGTCGTACCCCTCCACTTT.

The chain combines TRBV28 with TRBJ1-2; D call uncertain. From germline, CDR1 is MDHEN and CDR2 SYDVKM. The CDR3 covers 12 residues. The CDR3 sequence: CATGTVSYGYTF. CDR3 nucleotide sequence: TGTGCTACCGGCACAGTGAGCTATGGCTACACCTTC.

The chain carries TRBV4-2 and TRBJ2-7; the D gene is possibly TRBD1 (6 bases). CDR3 size: 13 residues. Germline V gene lookup returns CDR1 LGHNA and CDR2 YNFKEQ. The V end was cut by 2 bases, the J end by 6 bases, with 11 bases between. The DNA for the CDR3 is TGTGCCAGCAGCCAACCAGGGGAACGCGAGCAGTACTTC. It codes for CASSQPGEREQYF.

The chain carries TRBV7-2 and TRBJ2-5; possibly TRBD2 for D (7 bases). Germline assignment: CDR1 SGHTA and CDR2 FQGNSA. This CDR3 has 16 amino acids. Trimming removed 5 bases at V and 4 bases at J, with 20 bases between. CDR3 residues: CASSHTREGGGETQYF. The CDR3 DNA follows: TGTGCCAGCAGCCATACCAGGGAGGGGGGAGGAGAGACCCAGTACTTC.

This clone appeared a single time. The gene calls are TRBV6-6 and TRBJ2-2; 10 bases fit TRBD1. The CDR3 sequence is 16 residues long. The germline V gene encodes CDR1 MNHNY and CDR2 SVGAGI (reference sequence). V dropped 0 bases and J dropped 3; count of bases not matched to a gene: 1. The CDR3 DNA reads as TGTGCCAGCAGTTACTCGGGGACAGGGGACACCGGGGAGCTGTTTTTT. Residues: CASSYSGTGDTGELFF.

Concerning this clone itself: One end of the junction is discordant with germline, which a read error may explain. CDR3 coding DNA: TGTGCCAGTAGTATCCCCGTCAGTCGTAACTATGGCTACCCCTTC. Protein product: CASSIPVSRNYGYPF. The chain employs TRBV19 and TRBJ1-2; D is undetermined. This CDR3 is built from 15 residues. Germline V gives CDR1 LNHDA, CDR2 SQIVND (reference sequence).

This clone was detected only once. The chain carries TRBV10-3 and TRBJ2-1; the match to TRBD1 covers 11 bases. CDR1 and CDR2 from the germline V gene are ENHRY and SYGVKD. The CDR3 totals 15 residues. Losses at the gene ends were 5 bases for V and 3 bases for J; bases not matched to a gene: 3. Written as DNA, the CDR3 is TGTGCCATCAGTTTGGGGACAGGGGGCTACAATGAGCAGTTCTTC. This sequence encodes CAISLGTGGYNEQFF.